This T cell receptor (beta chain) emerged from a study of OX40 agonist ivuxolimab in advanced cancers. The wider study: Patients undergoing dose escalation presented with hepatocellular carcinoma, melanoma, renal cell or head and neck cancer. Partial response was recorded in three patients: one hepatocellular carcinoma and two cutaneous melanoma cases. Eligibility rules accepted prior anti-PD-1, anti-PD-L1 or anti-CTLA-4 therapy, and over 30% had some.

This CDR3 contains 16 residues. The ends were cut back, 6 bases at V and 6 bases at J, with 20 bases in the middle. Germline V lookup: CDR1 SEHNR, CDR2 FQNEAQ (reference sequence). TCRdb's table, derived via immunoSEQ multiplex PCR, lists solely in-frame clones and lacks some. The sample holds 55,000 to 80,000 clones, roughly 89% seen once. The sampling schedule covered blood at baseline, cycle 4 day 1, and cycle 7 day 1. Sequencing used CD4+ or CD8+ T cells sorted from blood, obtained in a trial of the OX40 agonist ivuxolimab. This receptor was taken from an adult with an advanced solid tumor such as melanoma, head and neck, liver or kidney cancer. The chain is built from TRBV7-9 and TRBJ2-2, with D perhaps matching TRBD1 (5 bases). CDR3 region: CASRASQGLEAGELFF. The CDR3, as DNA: TGTGCCAGCAGGGCAAGTCAGGGTTTAGAGGCCGGGGAGCTGTTTTTT.